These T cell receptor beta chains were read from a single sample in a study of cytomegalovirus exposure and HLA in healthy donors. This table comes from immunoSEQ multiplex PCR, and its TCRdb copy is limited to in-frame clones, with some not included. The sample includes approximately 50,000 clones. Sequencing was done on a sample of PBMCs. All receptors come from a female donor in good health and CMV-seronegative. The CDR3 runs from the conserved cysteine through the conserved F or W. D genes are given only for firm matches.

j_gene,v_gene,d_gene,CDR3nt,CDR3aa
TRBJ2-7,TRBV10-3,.,TGTGCCATCAGTGAACAGATGTTAACCTACGAGCAGTACTTC,CAISEQMLTYEQYF
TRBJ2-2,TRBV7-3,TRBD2,TGTGCCAGCAGCTTAACTAGCGGGGCGAACACCGGGGAGCTGTTTTTT,CASSLTSGANTGELFF
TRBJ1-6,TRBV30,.,TGTGCCTTCAACACAGTCCCTTATAATTCACCCCTCCACTTT,CAFNTVPYNSPLHF
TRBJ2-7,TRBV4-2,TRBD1,TGTGCCAGCAGCCTACTCTCCGGACAGGGGTACGAGCAGTACTTC,CASSLLSGQGYEQYF
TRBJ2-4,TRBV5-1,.,TGCGCCAGCAGCTCGATGGGGGAGGACATTCAGTACTTC,CASSSMGEDIQYF
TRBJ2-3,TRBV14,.,TGTGCCAGCAGCCAAGGGCGGAGACGCACAGATACGCAGTATTTT,CASSQGRRRTDTQYF
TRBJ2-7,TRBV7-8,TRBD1,TGTGCCAGCAGCTTCTTCGACGGGACAGGGGACCTCTACGAGCAGTACTTC,CASSFFDGTGDLYEQYF
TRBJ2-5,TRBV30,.,TGTGCCTGGTCCAGGGAAGAAGAGACCCAGTACTTC,CAWSREEETQYF
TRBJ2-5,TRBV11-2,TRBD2,TGTGCCAGCAGCTTAAACCTAGCGGATCAAGAGACCCAGTACTTC,CASSLNLADQETQYF
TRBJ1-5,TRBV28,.,TGTGCCAGCAGTTTTAATAAGCTAAATCAGCCCCAGCATTTT,CASSFNKLNQPQHF
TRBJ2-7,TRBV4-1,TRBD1,TGCGCCAGCAGCCAAGATCACGGCCAGGGGGCATACGAGCAGTACTTC,CASSQDHGQGAYEQYF
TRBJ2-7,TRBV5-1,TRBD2,TGCGCCAGCAGCCATAGCGGGAGAACCTACGAGCAGTACTTC,CASSHSGRTYEQYF
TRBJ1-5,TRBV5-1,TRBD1,TGCGCCAGCAGCTTAGAGACAGGGGCCCAGCCCCAGCATTTT,CASSLETGAQPQHF
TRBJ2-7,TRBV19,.,TGTGCCAGTAGTATAGATGGGGGAGGCAACGAGCAGTACTTC,CASSIDGGGNEQYF
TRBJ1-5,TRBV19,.,TGTGCCAGTACCGCGGTGGGCAGGGGCAATCAGCCCCAGCATTTT,CASTAVGRGNQPQHF
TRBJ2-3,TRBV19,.,TGTGCCAGTAGTGGTGGCAGGTCCAGCACAGATACGCAGTATTTT,CASSGGRSSTDTQYF
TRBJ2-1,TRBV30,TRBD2,TGTGCCTGGAGTCCCTTGACTAGCAGATCCTACAATGAGCAGTTCTTC,CAWSPLTSRSYNEQFF
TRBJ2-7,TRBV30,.,TGTGCCTGGAGGGGGCCCTACGAGCAGTACTTC,CAWRGPYEQYF
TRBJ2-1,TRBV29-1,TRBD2,TGCAGCGTTGGAATAGGCGGGAGGGCCAATGAGCAGTTCTTC,CSVGIGGRANEQFF
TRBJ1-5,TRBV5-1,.,TGCGCCAGCAGCTTGGGGACTGAGCAGCCCCAGCATTTT,CASSLGTEQPQHF
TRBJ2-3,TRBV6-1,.,TGTGCCAGCAGTGAAGCGTTAGCGGAGGATACGCAGTATTTT,CASSEALAEDTQYF
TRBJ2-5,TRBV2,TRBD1,TGTGCCAGCAGTGGACAGGGCAGTAAGACCCAGTACTTC,CASSGQGSKTQYF
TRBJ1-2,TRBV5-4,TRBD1,TGTGCCAGCAGCTTGCAGGGGGCGAAGGGTAACTATGGCTACACCTTC,CASSLQGAKGNYGYTF
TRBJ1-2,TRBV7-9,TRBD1,TGTGCCAGCAGCCGGCTACAGGGGGCTGGCTACACCTTC,CASSRLQGAGYTF
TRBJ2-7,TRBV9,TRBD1,TGTGCCAGCAGCCGAGGGGGCCCGACCTACGAGCAGTACTTC,CASSRGGPTYEQYF
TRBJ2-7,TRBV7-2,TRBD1,TGTGCCAGCAGCTTCCGGGACAGCAGCCTCTACGAGCAGTACTTC,CASSFRDSSLYEQYF
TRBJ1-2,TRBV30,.,TGTGCCTGGAGTGTAAAAAGGGGTTCATCCGGCTACACCTTC,CAWSVKRGSSGYTF
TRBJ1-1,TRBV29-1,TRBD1,TGCAGCGTTAGACAGGGAAGTAATTATTTCGCTGAAGCTTTCTTT,CSVRQGSNYFAEAFF
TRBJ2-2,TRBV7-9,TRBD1,TGTGCCAGCAGCTTTCCCGGGACAGGGGACACCGGGGAGCTGTTTTTT,CASSFPGTGDTGELFF
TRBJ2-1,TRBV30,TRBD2,TGTGCCTGGAGTGCTAATAGCGGGAGAGTCTATGAGCAGTTCTTC,CAWSANSGRVYEQFF
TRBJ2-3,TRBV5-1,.,TGCACCAGCAGCTTGGATGTCGATCGGGATACGCAGTATTTT,CTSSLDVDRDTQYF
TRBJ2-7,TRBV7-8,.,TGTGCCAGCAGCCTTGGGGGCTCGACCAGTTACGAGCAGTACTTC,CASSLGGSTSYEQYF
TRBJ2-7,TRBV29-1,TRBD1,TGCAGCGTTGAAGCCTCGACAGGGAATTTCTACGAGCAGTACTTC,CSVEASTGNFYEQYF